Described below is a single TCR beta chain sequence and its context. Using immunoSEQ multiplex PCR, the repertoire was profiled, and TCRdb retains in-frame clones only, with some absent. The sample records about 130,000 clones, 70% to 90% being singletons. The source of the sample is a study of blood T cell repertoires in COVID-19. Overall study: Acute and convalescent COVID-19 samples came from the United States, Italy and Spain.

The TCR sequence derives from a woman between 50 and 59 years old who had recovered from COVID-19. What was sequenced was PBMCs or T cells enriched from blood (not recorded which).

This chain's CDR3 is CAIRGTGGNNSPLHF. The CDR3, as DNA: TGTGCCATCAGGGGGACAGGGGGAAATAATTCACCCCTCCACTTT. The J gene is TRBJ1-6, the V gene TRBV10-3; 11 positions agree with TRBD1. The V and J ends lost 6 bases and 5 bases, in that order; junction bases with no gene match: 3. CDR1 and CDR2 from the germline V gene are ENHRY and SYGVKD. This CDR3 has 15 amino acids.